This TCR beta chain was recorded in a study of shared clonotypes between healthy human individuals. Findings and limits, study-wide: The generation probabilities recorded for non-shared clonotypes fell below those of clonotypes shared by all four donors.

The naive CD8 population came from CD45RO-negative cells selected for CCR7, without terminally differentiated effector memory CD45RA+ cells. The donors, healthy adults who were HIV-negative, had experienced no recent acute infections or vaccinations. Assay execution proceeded at the deep level. The table came from immunoSEQ multiplex PCR; TCRdb's copy has only in-frame clones and leaves some out. The data show around 2.1 million clones, approximately 94% seen once. As for this clone: Its antigen is not identified.

Trimming removed 2 bases from V and 3 bases from J; junction bases left unmatched: 4. The CDR3 runs 15 residues. The germline V gene has CDR1 SGHTA and CDR2 FQGTGA. The sample taken for sequencing was naive CD8+ T cells from PBMCs. The source of this sequence is a man younger than 30 in good health. Some clones in this sample may be carry-over from other donors' samples. This chain connects TRBV7-3 to TRBJ2-1, with 7 bases lining up with TRBD2. This CDR3 is CASSLVTSDYNEQFF. The CDR3, as DNA: TGTGCCAGCAGCTTAGTAACTAGCGACTACAATGAGCAGTTCTTC.